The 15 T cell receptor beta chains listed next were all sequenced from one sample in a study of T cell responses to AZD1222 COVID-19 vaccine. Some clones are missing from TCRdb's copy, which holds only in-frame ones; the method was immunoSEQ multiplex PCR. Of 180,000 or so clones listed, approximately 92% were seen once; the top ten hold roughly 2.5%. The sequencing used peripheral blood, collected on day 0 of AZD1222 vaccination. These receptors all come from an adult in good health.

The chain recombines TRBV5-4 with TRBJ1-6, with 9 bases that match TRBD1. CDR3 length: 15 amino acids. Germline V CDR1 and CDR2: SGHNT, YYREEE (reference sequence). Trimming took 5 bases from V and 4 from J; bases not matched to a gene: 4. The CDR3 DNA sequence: TGTGCCAGCAGGATGGGGACAGGGTATAATTCACCCCTCCACTTT. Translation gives CASRMGTGYNSPLHF.

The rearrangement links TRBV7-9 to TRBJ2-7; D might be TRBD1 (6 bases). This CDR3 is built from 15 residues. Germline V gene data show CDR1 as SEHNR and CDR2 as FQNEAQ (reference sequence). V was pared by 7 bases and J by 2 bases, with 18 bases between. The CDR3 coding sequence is TGTGCCAGCATCCCCGCTCTGGACAGAACCTACGAGCAGTACTTC. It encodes CASIPALDRTYEQYF. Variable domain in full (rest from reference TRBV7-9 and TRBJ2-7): DTGVSQNPRHKITKRGQNVTFRCDPISEHNRLYWYRQTLGQGPEFLTYFQNEAQLEKSRLLSDRFSAERPKGSFSTLEIQRTEQGDSAMYLCASIPALDRTYEQYFGPGTRLTVT.

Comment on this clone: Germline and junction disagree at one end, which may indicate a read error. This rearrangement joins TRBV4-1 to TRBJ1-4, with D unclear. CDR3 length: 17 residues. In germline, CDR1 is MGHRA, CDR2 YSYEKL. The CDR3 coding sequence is TGCGCCAGCAGCCAAGATTTAAGGGTCCGATCTAATAAAAAACTGTTTTTT. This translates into CASSQDLRVRSNKKLFF.

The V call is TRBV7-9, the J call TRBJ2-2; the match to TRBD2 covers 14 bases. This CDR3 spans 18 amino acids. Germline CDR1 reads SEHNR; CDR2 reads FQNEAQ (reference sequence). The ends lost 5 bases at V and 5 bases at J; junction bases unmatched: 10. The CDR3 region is CASSHSGLAGGRTGELFF. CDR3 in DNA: TGTGCCAGCAGCCACTCCGGACTAGCGGGAGGTCGGACCGGGGAGCTGTTTTTT.

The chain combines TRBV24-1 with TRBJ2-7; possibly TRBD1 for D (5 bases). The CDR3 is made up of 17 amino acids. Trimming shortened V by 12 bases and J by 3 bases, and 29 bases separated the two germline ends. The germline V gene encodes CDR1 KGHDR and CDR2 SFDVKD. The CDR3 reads CAPPSPQDYRENYEQYF. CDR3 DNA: TGTGCCCCCCCATCGCCACAGGATTATCGCGAGAACTACGAGCAGTACTTC.

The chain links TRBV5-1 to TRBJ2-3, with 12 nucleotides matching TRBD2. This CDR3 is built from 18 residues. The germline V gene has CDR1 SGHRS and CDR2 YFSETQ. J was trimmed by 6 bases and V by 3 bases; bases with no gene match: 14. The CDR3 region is CASSSTGTSGLGVDTQYF. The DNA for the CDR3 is TGCGCCAGCAGCTCGACCGGGACTAGCGGGCTGGGTGTTGATACGCAGTATTTT.

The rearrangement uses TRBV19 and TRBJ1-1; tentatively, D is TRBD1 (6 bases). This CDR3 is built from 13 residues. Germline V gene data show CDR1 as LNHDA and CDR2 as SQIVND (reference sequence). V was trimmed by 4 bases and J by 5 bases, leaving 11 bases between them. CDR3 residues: CASSNTGRTEAFF. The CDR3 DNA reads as TGTGCCAGTAGTAATACAGGGCGAACTGAAGCTTTCTTT.

The CDR3 region is CASSLRTGTTRYGYTF. CDR3 bases: TGTGCCAGCAGCCTCAGGACAGGCACCACCCGCTATGGCTACACCTTC. The chain has TRBV3-1 (or the pseudogene TRBV3-2) and TRBJ1-2, with TRBD1 matching 7 bases. This CDR3 has 16 amino acids. Germline V CDR1 and CDR2: LGHDT, YNNKEL (reference sequence). Unmatched junction bases numbered 12, after V lost 4 bases and J lost 4 bases.

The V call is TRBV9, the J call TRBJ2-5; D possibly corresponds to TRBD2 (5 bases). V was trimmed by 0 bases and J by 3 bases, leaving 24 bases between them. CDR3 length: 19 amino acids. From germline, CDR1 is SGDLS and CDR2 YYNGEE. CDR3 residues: CASSVGQGGASQEEETQYF. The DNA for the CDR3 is TGTGCCAGCAGCGTAGGCCAAGGAGGTGCGAGCCAAGAAGAAGAGACCCAGTACTTC.

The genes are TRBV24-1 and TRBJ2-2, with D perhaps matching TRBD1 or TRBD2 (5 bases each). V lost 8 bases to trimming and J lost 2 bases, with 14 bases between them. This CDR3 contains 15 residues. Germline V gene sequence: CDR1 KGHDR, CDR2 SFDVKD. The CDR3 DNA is TGTGCCACCACCCAGGGCCTAGCCAACACCGGGGAGCTGTTTTTT. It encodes CATTQGLANTGELFF.

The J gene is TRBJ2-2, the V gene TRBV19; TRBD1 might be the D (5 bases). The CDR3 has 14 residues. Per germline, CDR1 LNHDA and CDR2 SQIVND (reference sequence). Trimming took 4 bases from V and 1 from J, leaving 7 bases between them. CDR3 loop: CASSTQGNTGELFF. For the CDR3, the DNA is TGTGCCAGTAGTACTCAGGGGAACACCGGGGAGCTGTTTTTT.

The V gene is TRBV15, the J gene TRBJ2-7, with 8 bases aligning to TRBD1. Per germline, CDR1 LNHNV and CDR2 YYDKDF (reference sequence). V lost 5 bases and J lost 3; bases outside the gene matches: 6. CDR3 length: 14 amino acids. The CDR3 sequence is CATSGQGFSYEQYF. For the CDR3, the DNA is TGTGCCACCAGCGGACAGGGCTTCAGCTACGAGCAGTACTTC. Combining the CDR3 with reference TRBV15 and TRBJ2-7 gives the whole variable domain DAMVIQNPRYQVTQFGKPVTLSCSQTLNHNVMYWYQQKSSQAPKLLFHYYDKDFNNEADTPDNFQSRRPNTSFCFLDIRSPGLGDTAMYLCATSGQGFSYEQYFGPGTRLTVT.

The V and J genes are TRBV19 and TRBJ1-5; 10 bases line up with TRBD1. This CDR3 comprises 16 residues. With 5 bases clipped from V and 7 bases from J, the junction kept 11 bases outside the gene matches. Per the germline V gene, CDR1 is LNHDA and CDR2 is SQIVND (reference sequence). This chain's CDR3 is CASSFLGQGWDQPQHF. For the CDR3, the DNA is TGTGCCAGTAGTTTCCTGGGACAGGGGTGGGACCAGCCCCAGCATTTT. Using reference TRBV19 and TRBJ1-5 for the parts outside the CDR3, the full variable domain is DGGITQSPKYLFRKEGQNVTLSCEQNLNHDAMYWYRQDPGQGLRLIYYSQIVNDFQKGDIAEGYSVSREKKESFPLTVTSAQKNPTAFYLCASSFLGQGWDQPQHFGDGTRLSIL.

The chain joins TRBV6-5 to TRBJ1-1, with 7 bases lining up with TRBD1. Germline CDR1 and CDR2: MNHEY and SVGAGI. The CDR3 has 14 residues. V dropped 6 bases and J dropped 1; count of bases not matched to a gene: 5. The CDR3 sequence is CASSRQGGNTEAFF. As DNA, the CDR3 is TGTGCCAGCAGCAGACAGGGCGGGAACACTGAAGCTTTCTTT.

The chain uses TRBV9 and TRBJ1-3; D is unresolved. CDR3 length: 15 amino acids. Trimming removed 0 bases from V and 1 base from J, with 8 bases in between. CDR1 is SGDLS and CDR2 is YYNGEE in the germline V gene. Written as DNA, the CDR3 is TGTGCCAGCAGCGTAGCGGGGATTTCTGGAAACACCATATATTTT. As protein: CASSVAGISGNTIYF.